This T cell receptor beta chain appears in the sequencing data of a study of identical twins (dated by TCRdb to the mid-2010s). The study in broad terms: TCR alpha and beta repertoires from monozygotic twins, unrelated adults of various ages and cord blood were deep-sequenced to test whether fetal clonotypes persist. Replicate twin experiments were performed at different times using different library preparation protocols to rule out contamination. What the study reported, not specific to this receptor: Fewer insertions were carried by abundant cord blood beta clonotypes, a similar but weaker trend appeared in young adult naive repertoires, and no such trend appeared in memory repertoires. In beta out-of-frame sequences, excess twin sharing was weaker, because having fewer shared sequences lowered the signal-to-noise ratio. Zero-insertion analyses could be partly confounded by invariant T cells such as MAIT and iNKT, although diverse VJ usage argued against such confounding for most clonotypes. In monozygotic twins, recombination models systematically underestimated out-of-frame TCR alpha sharing, but the models matched the sharing seen between unrelated individuals. Conclusions relied on cross-sectional statistical analysis, since the same donors could not be followed over many years. Out-of-frame TCR alpha sequences shared between twins showed an excess of low generation-probability sequences compared with coincidental sharing between unrelated individuals.

Regarding this clonotype: Its recognized antigen is unknown. Per-base quality was not reported, and no clone a single base away is much larger than it.

Receptors were amplified or captured by 5' RACE. TCRdb records Illumina HiSeq 2000 as the sequencer. Template switching added a universal primer binding site, and the final cDNA carried a unique molecular identifier that allowed TCR cDNA molecules to be counted accurately. Specific primers in the conserved constant-segment region were used to synthesize first-strand cDNA for the TCR alpha and beta chains. To control for contamination, every cDNA library was double barcoded, receiving both a SMART-Mk sample barcode and Illumina barcodes. TruSeq adapter sequences and Illumina sample barcodes were added in two successive PCR steps. Sequencing of the TCR alpha and beta cDNA libraries was done on the Illumina HiSeq platform using custom primers. The study's own analysis went as follows. MiGEC was used to process raw reads and extract unique molecular identifiers, and MiXCR was used to find CDR3 positions. Recombination models were inferred per individual with the repgenHMM and IGoR tools using an EM algorithm. The analysis of shared clonotypes was done with the tcR package in R, with sharing normalized by the product of cloneset sizes. To study raw recombination free of thymic and clonal selection effects, out-of-frame nonproductive sequences were analyzed. TCRdb redid the processing of the public reads, applying fastp at Q25 and MiXCR, and retained in-frame beta chains. Rows merge per CDR3 protein into single entries with the most common DNA and genes. None of the V and J calls come from the authors' own analysis; TCRdb made them. Present in this sample are 500,000 or so distinct CDR3 sequences, less than 25% of which were seen just once. Clones ranked in the top ten supply around 1% of the sample.

Every donor in the study was a healthy Caucasian. Three pairs of female monozygotic twins, all aged about 18 to 30 years, made up the twin cohort. CD4+ and CD8+ T cell populations were isolated with positive isolation kits from Invitrogen. Reading from cysteine to phenylalanine, the CDR3 counts 14 amino acids. Solely the CDR3 DNA is kept, with 42 bases framed from the first base. The germline V gene sets CDR1 to SGHVS and CDR2 to FQNEAQ. The germline V end is reduced by 5 bases and the J end by 3 bases; junction bases left unmatched: 6. The same sample was also used in a study of T cells expressing NK-cell markers. The second study, in turn, reports: TCR beta-chain repertoires were profiled in sorted CD3+CD56+NKG2C+, CD3+CD56+NKG2C- and CD3+CD56-NKG2C+ T-cell subsets from eight donors. Among the eight sequenced donors, seven were HCMV-seropositive and one was HCMV-seronegative. In several experiments an anti-gammadeltaTCR antibody was added to restrict sorting to alphabetaTCR-expressing T cells. For five or six donors, the dominant CD3+CD56+NKG2C+ clonotypes were among the top 10 CD8+ clonotypes and accounted for about 1.0-7.5% of CD8+ T cells. Those dominant clonotypes were again the most abundant among CD3+CD56-NKG2C+ cells in a handful of donors, at about 28.3-60.1%. It remained unclear whether the expanded NKG2C-expressing T cell clones were specific for HCMV antigens. Randomly selected healthy volunteers, three men and five women, were used as the eight sequenced donors. HCMV-specific IgG was detected in serum with a commercial ELISA kit to determine HCMV serostatus. MIGEC was used to demultiplex reads and group the reads by UMI, and MiTCR was used to assemble and quantify clonotypes. Only TCR cDNA sequences supported by at least two reads were kept to exclude erroneous sequences. Downstream repertoire analysis used the tcR package, and clonotypes were matched across fractions by CDR3 nucleotide sequence plus V segment. VDJmatch was used to annotate antigen specificity against VDJdb, with one amino acid substitution in CDR3 permitted.

The sample was CD4+ T cells sorted from blood. The V and J genes are TRBV7-8 and TRBJ2-5; 7 of the junction bases match TRBD2. The TCR was taken from a woman aged 18-29 years in good health. At the DNA level, the sequence is TGTGCCAGCAGCCCCGGGACTACGAAAGAGACCCAGTACTTC. This codes for CASSPGTTKETQYF.